This is a list of T cell receptor beta chains from one sample in a study of blood T cell repertoires in COVID-19. Produced via immunoSEQ multiplex PCR; TCRdb's table is partial and in-frame only. The data contain 120,000 or so clones, over 60% of them singletons. What was sequenced was peripheral blood. The source of these receptors is a woman older than 75 with acute or convalescent COVID-19. Both conserved end residues are part of each CDR3. The D gene is left open where the match is weak. Not all rows give a size; the values are once, few, many and, for expanded clones, a class.

clone_size	v_call	j_call	d_call	cdr3_aa	cdr3_nt
NA	TRBV5-6	TRBJ2-7	NA	CASSLSLAYEQYF	TGTGCCAGCAGCTTGAGCCTAGCTTACGAGCAGTACTTC
NA	TRBV28	TRBJ1-2	NA	CASSLSGYVGYTF	TGTGCCAGCAGTTTATCAGGGTACGTTGGCTACACCTTC
NA	TRBV6-1	TRBJ1-4	NA	CASGGGRRWATNEKLFF	TGTGCCAGCGGTGGTGGGAGGAGGTGGGCAACTAATGAAAAACTGTTTTTT
NA	TRBV5-4	TRBJ2-5	TRBD1	CASSESRDRGRGQETQYF	TGTGCCAGCAGCGAAAGCCGGGACAGGGGTCGGGGACAAGAGACCCAGTACTTC
NA	TRBV6-6	TRBJ2-7	TRBD1	CASSYPGQAYEQYF	TGTGCCAGCAGTTATCCGGGACAGGCCTACGAGCAGTACTTC
once	TRBV19	TRBJ2-3	NA	CASSKTGLSTDTQYF	TGTGCCAGTAGTAAGACAGGTCTTAGCACAGATACGCAGTATTTT
NA	TRBV29-1	TRBJ2-5	TRBD1	CSVGTGQKETQYF	TGCAGCGTCGGGACAGGGCAAAAAGAGACCCAGTACTTC
NA	TRBV6-1	TRBJ1-3	TRBD1	CASSDGTGDSGNTIYF	TGTGCCAGCAGTGATGGGACAGGAGACTCTGGAAACACCATATATTTT
NA	TRBV27	TRBJ2-7	NA	CASSAQEGYEQYF	TGTGCCAGCAGCGCCCAGGAGGGCTACGAGCAGTACTTC
NA	TRBV30	TRBJ1-5	NA	CAWSTTDNQPQHF	TGTGCCTGGAGTACTACGGATAATCAGCCCCAGCATTTT
NA	TRBV9	TRBJ2-2	TRBD1	CASSATGGTPGELFF	TGTGCCAGCAGCGCGACAGGGGGAACCCCCGGGGAGCTGTTTTTT
NA	TRBV13	TRBJ2-3	NA	CASSSNRGSATDTQYF	TGTGCCAGCAGCTCGAATAGGGGGTCTGCCACAGATACGCAGTATTTT
NA	TRBV10-1	TRBJ1-1	NA	CASSDAQPEAFF	TGCGCCAGCAGTGATGCGCAACCTGAAGCTTTCTTT
NA	TRBV11-3	TRBJ2-7	TRBD2	CASSLRGLAPSYEQYF	TGTGCCAGCAGCTTACGAGGACTAGCGCCTTCCTACGAGCAGTACTTC
NA	TRBV6-5	TRBJ1-1	NA	CASKTETYGTEAFF	TGTGCCAGCAAAACCGAGACATATGGCACTGAAGCTTTCTTT
NA	TRBV10-3	TRBJ2-3	NA	CAIGTGTDTQYF	TGTGCCATAGGTACGGGGACAGATACGCAGTATTTT
once	TRBV19	TRBJ1-1	NA	CASSIGGKVLNTEAFF	TGTGCCAGTAGTATAGGCGGCAAGGTATTGAACACTGAAGCTTTCTTT
few	TRBV30	TRBJ2-7	TRBD1	CALNRGGHEQYF	TGTGCCTTGAACAGGGGTGGGCACGAGCAGTACTTC
NA	TRBV7-2	TRBJ1-1	NA	CASSRVLGDTEAFF	TGTGCCAGCAGCCGGGTGCTCGGGGACACTGAAGCTTTCTTT
NA	TRBV6-5	TRBJ2-4	NA	CASSSWTEDVYF	TGTGCCAGCAGTAGCTGGACTGAGGATGTTTACTTC
NA	TRBV19	TRBJ1-6	TRBD1	CAISPGQYNSPLHF	TGTGCCATTTCGCCGGGACAGTATAATTCACCCCTCCACTTT
NA	TRBV4-2	TRBJ2-3	TRBD2	CASGTSGGYSTDTQYF	TGTGCCAGCGGGACTAGCGGGGGGTACTCGACAGATACGCAGTATTTT
many	TRBV6-6	TRBJ1-2	NA	CASSRLDSLLNYGYTF	TGTGCCAGCAGTCGATTGGACAGCCTGCTTAACTATGGCTACACCTTC
NA	TRBV2	TRBJ2-1	NA	CASSVIADLYNEQFF	TGTGCCAGCAGTGTCATAGCGGATCTATACAATGAGCAGTTCTTC
few	TRBV19	TRBJ2-3	NA	CASSIRDWTTDTQYF	TGTGCCAGTAGTATTCGGGACTGGACAACAGATACGCAGTATTTT
NA	TRBV6-6	TRBJ1-2	TRBD1	CASSLTGTANYGYTF	TGTGCCAGCAGTTTAACTGGGACAGCCAACTATGGCTACACCTTC
NA	TRBV7-2	TRBJ1-3	TRBD1	CASSLTEGAAGNTIYF	TGTGCCAGCAGCTTAACTGAGGGGGCCGCTGGAAACACCATATATTTT
few	TRBV27	TRBJ1-3	NA	CASSTTNGNTIYF	TGTGCCAGCAGTACAACGAATGGAAACACCATATATTTT
NA	TRBV5-6	TRBJ1-2	TRBD1	CASSDTGGNGYTF	TGTGCCAGCAGCGATACAGGGGGGAATGGCTACACCTTC
NA	TRBV7-2	TRBJ1-2	NA	CASSLALLRTTDGYTF	TGTGCCAGCAGCTTAGCCCTACTCCGGACTACTGATGGCTACACCTTC
NA	TRBV28	TRBJ2-2	NA	CASSLFGQNTGELFF	TGTGCCAGCAGCCTTTTTGGGCAGAACACCGGGGAGCTGTTTTTT
NA	TRBV5-1	TRBJ2-5	NA	CASSLWTDQETQYF	TGCGCCAGCAGCCTTTGGACAGATCAAGAGACCCAGTACTTC
NA	TRBV24-1	TRBJ2-1	TRBD1	CATSVGQGMGYNEQFF	TGTGCCACCAGCGTCGGACAGGGGATGGGGTACAATGAGCAGTTCTTC
few	TRBV5-4	TRBJ2-7	NA	CASSLAGGFGTAGQYF	TGTGCCAGCAGCTTGGCCGGGGGTTTTGGGACCGCCGGGCAGTACTTC
NA	TRBV19	TRBJ1-1	NA	CASSPWDNMNTEAFF	TGTGCCAGTAGTCCCTGGGACAACATGAACACTGAAGCTTTCTTT
NA	TRBV14	TRBJ2-1	TRBD2	CASSRNLAGDHEQFF	TGTGCCAGCAGCCGCAATCTAGCGGGAGACCATGAGCAGTTCTTC
NA	TRBV29-1	TRBJ2-1	TRBD2	CSVEDLRLAGQFF	TGCAGCGTTGAAGATCTTCGACTAGCGGGGCAGTTCTTC
NA	TRBV5-4	TRBJ2-7	TRBD2	CASSLGTGRSEQYF	TGTGCCAGCAGCCTCGGGACCGGGAGGTCCGAGCAGTACTTC
NA	TRBV18	TRBJ2-7	TRBD1	CASSPGQGSYEQYF	TGTGCCAGCTCACCAGGACAGGGGTCCTACGAGCAGTACTTC
NA	TRBV9	TRBJ1-5	NA	CASSVAENQPQHF	TGTGCCAGCAGCGTAGCTGAGAATCAGCCCCAGCATTTT
NA	TRBV7-9	TRBJ2-1	NA	CASFGLSSYNEQFF	TGTGCCAGCTTTGGACTTAGCTCCTACAATGAGCAGTTCTTC
few	TRBV27	TRBJ1-1	TRBD1	CASTFDRGSTEAFF	TGTGCCAGCACTTTCGACAGGGGTTCGACTGAAGCTTTCTTT
NA	TRBV2	TRBJ2-5	NA	CASLLGETQYF	TGTGCCAGCTTGCTAGGAGAGACCCAGTACTTC
NA	TRBV15	TRBJ2-3	TRBD2	CATALAGGAPDTQYF	TGTGCCACGGCACTAGCGGGGGGCGCCCCAGATACGCAGTATTTT
NA	TRBV3-1/TRBV3-2	TRBJ2-3	TRBD1	CASRQHGTGGGDTQYF	TGTGCCAGCAGGCAACACGGGACAGGGGGAGGGGATACGCAGTATTTT
NA	TRBV19	TRBJ1-5	TRBD1	CASSFSGTANNQPQHF	TGTGCCAGTAGTTTTTCCGGGACAGCGAACAATCAGCCCCAGCATTTT
NA	TRBV6-5	TRBJ2-3	NA	CASSYSKEMGTDTQYF	TGTGCCAGCAGTTACTCGAAGGAGATGGGCACAGATACGCAGTATTTT
NA	TRBV5-6	TRBJ2-7	NA	CASSLTGYEQYF	TGTGCCAGCAGCTTGACAGGCTACGAGCAGTACTTC
once	TRBV3-1/TRBV3-2	TRBJ2-3	TRBD2	CASSQAPAGADTQYF	TGTGCCAGCAGCCAAGCTCCAGCGGGAGCAGATACGCAGTATTTT
NA	TRBV10-1	TRBJ2-3	NA	CASSESGYTTDTQYF	TGCGCCAGCAGTGAGTCCGGTTATACCACAGATACGCAGTATTTT
NA	TRBV5-4	TRBJ2-3	TRBD2	CASSLYGGASTDTQYF	TGTGCCAGCAGCTTGTACGGGGGGGCTAGCACAGATACGCAGTATTTT
NA	TRBV10-3	TRBJ1-2	TRBD1	CAISESTGGANYGYTF	TGTGCCATCAGTGAGTCAACAGGGGGAGCTAACTATGGCTACACCTTC
NA	TRBV19	TRBJ1-2	NA	CASSIVGAGYGYTF	TGTGCCAGTAGTATAGTGGGGGCTGGCTATGGCTACACCTTC
once	TRBV18	TRBJ1-4	NA	CASSPRAATDEKLFF	TGTGCCAGCTCACCGAGGGCGGCTACTGATGAAAAACTGTTTTTT